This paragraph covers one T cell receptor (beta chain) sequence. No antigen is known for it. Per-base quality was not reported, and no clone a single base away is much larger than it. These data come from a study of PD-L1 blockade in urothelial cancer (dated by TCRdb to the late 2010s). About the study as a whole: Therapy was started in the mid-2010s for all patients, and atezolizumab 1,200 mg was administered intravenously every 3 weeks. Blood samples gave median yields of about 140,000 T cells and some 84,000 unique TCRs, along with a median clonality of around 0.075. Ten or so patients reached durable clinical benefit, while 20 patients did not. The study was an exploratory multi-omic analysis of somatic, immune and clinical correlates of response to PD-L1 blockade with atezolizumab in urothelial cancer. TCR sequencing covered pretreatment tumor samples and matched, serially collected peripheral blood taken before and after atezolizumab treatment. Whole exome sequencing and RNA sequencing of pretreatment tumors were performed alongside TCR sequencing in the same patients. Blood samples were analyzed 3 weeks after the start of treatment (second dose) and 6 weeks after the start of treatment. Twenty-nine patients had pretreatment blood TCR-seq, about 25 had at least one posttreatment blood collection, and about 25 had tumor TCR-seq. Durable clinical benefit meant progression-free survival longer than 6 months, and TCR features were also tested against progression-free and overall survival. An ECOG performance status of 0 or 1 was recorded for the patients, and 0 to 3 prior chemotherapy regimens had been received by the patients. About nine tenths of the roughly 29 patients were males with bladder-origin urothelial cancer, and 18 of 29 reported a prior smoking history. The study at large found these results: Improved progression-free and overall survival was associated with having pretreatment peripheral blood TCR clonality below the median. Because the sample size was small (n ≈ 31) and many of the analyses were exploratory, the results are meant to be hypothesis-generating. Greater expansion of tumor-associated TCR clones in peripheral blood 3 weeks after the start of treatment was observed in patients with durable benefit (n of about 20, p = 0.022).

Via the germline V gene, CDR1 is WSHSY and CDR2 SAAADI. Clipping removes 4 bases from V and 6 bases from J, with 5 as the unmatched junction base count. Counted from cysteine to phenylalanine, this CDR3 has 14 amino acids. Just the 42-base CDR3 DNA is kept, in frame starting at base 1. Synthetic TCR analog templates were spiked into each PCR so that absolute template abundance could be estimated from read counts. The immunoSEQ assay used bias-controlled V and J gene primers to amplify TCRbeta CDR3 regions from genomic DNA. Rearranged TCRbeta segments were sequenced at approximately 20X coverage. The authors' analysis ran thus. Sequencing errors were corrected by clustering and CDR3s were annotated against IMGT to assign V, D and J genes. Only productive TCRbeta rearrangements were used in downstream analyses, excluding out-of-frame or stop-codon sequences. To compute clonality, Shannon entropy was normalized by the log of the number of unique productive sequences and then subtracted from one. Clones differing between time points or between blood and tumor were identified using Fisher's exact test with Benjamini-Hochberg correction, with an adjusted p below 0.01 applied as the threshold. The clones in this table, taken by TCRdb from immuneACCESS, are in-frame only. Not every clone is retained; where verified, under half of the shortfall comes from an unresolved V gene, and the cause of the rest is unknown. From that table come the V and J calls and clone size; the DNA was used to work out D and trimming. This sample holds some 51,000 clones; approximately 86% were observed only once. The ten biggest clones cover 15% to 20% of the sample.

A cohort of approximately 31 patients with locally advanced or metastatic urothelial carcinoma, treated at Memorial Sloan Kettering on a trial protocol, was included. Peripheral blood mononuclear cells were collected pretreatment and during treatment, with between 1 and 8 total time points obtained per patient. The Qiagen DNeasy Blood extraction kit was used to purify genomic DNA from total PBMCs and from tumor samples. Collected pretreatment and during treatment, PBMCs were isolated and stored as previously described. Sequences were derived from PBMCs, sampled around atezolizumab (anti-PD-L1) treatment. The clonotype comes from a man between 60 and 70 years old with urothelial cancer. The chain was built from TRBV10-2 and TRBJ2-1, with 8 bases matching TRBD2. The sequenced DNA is TGCGCCAGCAGTGGTGCGGGGGGATTCAATGAGCAGTTCTTC. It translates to CASSGAGGFNEQFF.